This T cell receptor (beta chain) was sequenced for a study of CD8+ T cells in alopecia areata. Study summary: Treatment comprised oral tofacitinib, 5 to 10 mg twice daily, in treated patients. Tofacitinib ran 6 to 18 months, followed by 6 months off drug.

Overall study findings and caveats: It was observed that many expanded lesional clones persisted in scalp and blood during tofacitinib. Relative to normal scalp, lesional scalp, especially alopecia totalis/universalis, showed higher clonality.

Treatment described: oral pan-JAK inhibitor, 5-10 mg twice daily. Regarding this clone: The antigen remains undetermined.

Following extraction, RNA underwent reverse transcription to cDNA, which served as the sequencing template. Here immunoSEQ multiplex PCR was the method, and the copy in TCRdb shows in-frame clones only, minus some. The sample gives approximately 100,000 clones, approximately 84% of which show up once; more than 9.5% is in the top ten. This CDR3 spans 12 amino acids. Trimming removed 7 bases at V and 2 bases at J, with 7 bases between. The germline gives CDR1 MNHNS, CDR2 SASEGT. V is TRBV6-1 and J is TRBJ2-3; D gene uncertain. The receptor's source is a human donor with alopecia areata. The starting material was CD8+ T cells sorted from blood, obtained between weeks 30 and 35, from a patient treated with tofacitinib. The CDR3 protein is CASTQFTDTQYF. The CDR3 region has the DNA TGTGCCAGCACCCAGTTCACAGATACGCAGTATTTT.